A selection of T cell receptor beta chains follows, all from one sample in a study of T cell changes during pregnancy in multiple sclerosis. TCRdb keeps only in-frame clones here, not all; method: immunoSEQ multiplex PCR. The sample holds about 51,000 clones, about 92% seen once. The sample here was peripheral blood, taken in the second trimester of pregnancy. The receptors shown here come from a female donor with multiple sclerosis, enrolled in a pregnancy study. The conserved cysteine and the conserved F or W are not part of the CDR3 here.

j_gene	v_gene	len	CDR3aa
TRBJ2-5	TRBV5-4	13	ASSPGRGMRETQY
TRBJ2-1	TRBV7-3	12	ASSLAGGYNEQF
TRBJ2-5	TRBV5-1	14	ASSSGLAEPQETQY
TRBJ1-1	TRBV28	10	ASSLRTGEAF
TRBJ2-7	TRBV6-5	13	ASSYSADKTYEQY
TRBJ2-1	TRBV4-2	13	ASSQDGEATNEQF
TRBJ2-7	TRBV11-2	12	ASSLEGLGYEQY
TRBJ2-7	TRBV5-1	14	ASRPTGLAGTYEQY
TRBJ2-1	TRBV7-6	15	ASSLGPIAAGGNEQF
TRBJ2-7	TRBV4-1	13	ASSQDRTGTYEQY
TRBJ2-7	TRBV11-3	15	ASSPLGGAGGHNEQY
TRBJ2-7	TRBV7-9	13	ASSSTRREGNEQY
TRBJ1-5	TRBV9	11	ASSGGLNQPQH
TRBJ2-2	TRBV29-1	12	SVRGTGGFGELF
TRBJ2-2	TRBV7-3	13	ASSNSGSSTGELF
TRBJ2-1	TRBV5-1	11	ASSFRRGVEQF
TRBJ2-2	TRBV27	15	ASSPMGQGVNTGELF
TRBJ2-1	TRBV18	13	ASSPSGRAVNEQF
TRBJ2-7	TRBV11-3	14	ASSSETGASSYEQY
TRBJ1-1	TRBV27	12	ASSLTGRDTEAF
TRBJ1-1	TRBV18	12	ASSRRGVATEAF
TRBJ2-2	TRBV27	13	ASSSDRENTGELF
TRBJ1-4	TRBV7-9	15	ASSLAMGGALREKLF
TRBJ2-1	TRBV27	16	ASSNPGLAGELYNEQF
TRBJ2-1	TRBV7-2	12	ASSFRGVGNEQF
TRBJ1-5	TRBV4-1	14	ASSPRLMEEGQPQH
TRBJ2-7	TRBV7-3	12	ASSFGGGYYEQY
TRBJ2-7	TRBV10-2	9	ASRYGVEQY
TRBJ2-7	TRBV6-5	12	ASSSKRGSYEQY
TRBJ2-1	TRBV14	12	ASRAAGGTNEQF
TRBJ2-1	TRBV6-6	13	ASSYFSGSYNEQF
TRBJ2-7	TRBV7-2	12	ASSLTGPSYEQY
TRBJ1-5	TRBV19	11	ASRDSSNQPQH
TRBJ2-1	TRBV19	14	ASSPRLAGGQNEQF
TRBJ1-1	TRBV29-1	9	SVRTESEAF
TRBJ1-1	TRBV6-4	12	ASSETNMNTEAF